This section outlines one TCR beta chain sequence together with its context. What it recognizes is unknown. V lost 1 base, J lost 0 bases, and 2 bases stayed unmatched. The germline V gene encodes CDR1 MGHRA and CDR2 YSYEKL. The CDR3 is 16 amino acids. The data were obtained in a study of Ad26.COV2.S vaccination and SARS-CoV-2 variants. Study as a whole: The study gave Ad26.COV2.S intramuscularly, once or twice 56 days apart. General study findings and limits: Total T cell responses may have been underestimated by the TCR breadth and depth analyses. Spike-specific TCR breadth was greater in vaccine than placebo recipients. Measurement of non-spike TCR breadth gave similar results in vaccine and placebo recipients.

Treatment indicated: about 20 received Ad26.COV2.S at low or high dose, single or two shots; 5 received placebo; per-sample allocation not given. Material that was analyzed had been drawn on day 63 after the first vaccine or placebo injection. TCRdb's table, derived via immunoSEQ multiplex PCR, lists solely in-frame clones and lacks some. The top ten hold roughly 4% of the sample, which has 350,000 to 500,000 clones, around 91% seen once. This clonotype was sampled from a person between 18 and 65 years old who received the Ad26.COV2.S COVID-19 vaccine or a placebo. The source was peripheral blood, collected in a trial of Ad26.COV2.S vaccine versus placebo. V and J are TRBV4-1 and TRBJ2-1, with 8 bases fitting TRBD1. The CDR3 nucleotides read TGCGCCAGCAGCCAAGTCACAGGGGGCTCCTACAATGAGCAGTTCTTC. It specifies CASSQVTGGSYNEQFF.